This T cell receptor (beta chain) was sequenced for a study of cytomegalovirus exposure and HLA in healthy donors. Study-wide results and limits: From TCR beta sequences, most subjects' HLA-A and HLA-B alleles were reportedly predicted accurately. CMV antigen specificity was confirmed in vitro for a few CMV-associated chains.

This PCR relied on a set of 60 Vbeta primers and 13 Jbeta primers. The data were produced by immunoSEQ multiplex PCR, yet TCRdb's version contains in-frame clones alone and is incomplete. The data contain approximately 100,000 clones, approximately 70% of them seen just once; the ten biggest clones take up more than 4.5%. For this clone: Its antigen is unknown.

CDR3 length: 13 amino acids. With V trimmed by 6 bases and J by 6 bases, 4 bases remained unmatched. In germline, CDR1 is MDHEN, CDR2 SYDVKM. Specimen: PBMCs. V and J are TRBV28 and TRBJ2-7; 11 positions match TRBD1. The sequence was obtained from a woman between 18 and 29 years old in good health and CMV-seropositive. CDR3: CASRGTGGGEQYF. The CDR3, as DNA: TGTGCCAGCAGGGGGACAGGGGGAGGCGAGCAGTACTTC.